This T cell receptor beta chain is drawn from a study of OX40 agonist ivuxolimab in advanced cancers. In the study overall: Patients undergoing dose escalation presented with hepatocellular carcinoma, melanoma, renal cell or head and neck cancer.

With 5 bases removed from V and 5 bases from J, the gap between germline ends came to 12 bases. The V gene's germline CDR1 is LNHNV and CDR2 YYDKDF (reference sequence). The CDR3 spans 13 residues. The study's findings and limits: Patients who responded partially at 0.1-3.0 mg/kg showed clonal expansion ranking among the lowest. Relative to CD4+, CD8+ T cells held more expanded clones on average. With doses of 0.1 to 3.0 mg/kg, CD4+ and CD8+ blood T cells had undergone clonal expansion by week 6.

This clone was counted only a few times. Its antigen is still unknown. Produced via immunoSEQ multiplex PCR; TCRdb's table is partial and in-frame only. The sample has about 21,000 clones, more than 65% seen once. The source of this sequence is an adult with an advanced solid tumor such as melanoma, head and neck, liver or kidney cancer. This chain joins TRBV15 and TRBJ1-2, with TRBD1 as a possible D gene (5 bases). The specimen was CD4+ or CD8+ T cells sorted from blood, collected in a trial of the OX40 agonist ivuxolimab. The CDR3 nucleotides are TGTGCCACCAGCGGAGCCGGGACTTATGGCTACACCTTC. Protein sequence: CATSGAGTYGYTF.